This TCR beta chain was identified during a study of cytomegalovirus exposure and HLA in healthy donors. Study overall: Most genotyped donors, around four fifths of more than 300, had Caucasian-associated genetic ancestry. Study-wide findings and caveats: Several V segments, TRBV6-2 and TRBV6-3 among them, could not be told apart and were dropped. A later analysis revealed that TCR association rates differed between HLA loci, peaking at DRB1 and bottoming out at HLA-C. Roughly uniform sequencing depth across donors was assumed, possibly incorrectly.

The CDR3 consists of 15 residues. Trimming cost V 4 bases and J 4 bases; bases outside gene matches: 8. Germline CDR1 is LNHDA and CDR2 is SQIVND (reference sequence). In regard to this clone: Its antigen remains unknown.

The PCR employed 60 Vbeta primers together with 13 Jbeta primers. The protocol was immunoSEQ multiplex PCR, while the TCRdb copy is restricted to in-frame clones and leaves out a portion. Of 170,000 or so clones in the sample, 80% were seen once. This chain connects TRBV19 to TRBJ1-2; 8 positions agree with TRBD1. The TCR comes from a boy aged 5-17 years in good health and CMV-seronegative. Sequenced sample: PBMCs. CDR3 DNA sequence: TGTGCCAGTAGTAGGGACAGGTCAGGAAGCTATGGCTACACCTTC. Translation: CASSRDRSGSYGYTF.